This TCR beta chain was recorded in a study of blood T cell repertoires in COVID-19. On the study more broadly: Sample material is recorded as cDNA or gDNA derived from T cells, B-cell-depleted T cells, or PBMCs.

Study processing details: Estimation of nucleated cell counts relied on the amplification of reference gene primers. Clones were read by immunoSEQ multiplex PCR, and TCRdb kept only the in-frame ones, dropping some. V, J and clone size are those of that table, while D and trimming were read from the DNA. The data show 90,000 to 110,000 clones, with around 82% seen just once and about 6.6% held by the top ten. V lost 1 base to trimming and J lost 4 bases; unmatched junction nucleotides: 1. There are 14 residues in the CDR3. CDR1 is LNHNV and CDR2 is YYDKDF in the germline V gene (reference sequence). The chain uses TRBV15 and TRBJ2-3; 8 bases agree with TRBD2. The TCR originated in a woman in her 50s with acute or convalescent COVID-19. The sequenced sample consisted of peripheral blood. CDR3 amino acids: CATSRVSGADTQYF. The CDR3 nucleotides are TGTGCCACCAGCAGAGTTAGCGGGGCAGATACGCAGTATTTT.